Listed below are T cell receptor beta chains from one sample, sequenced in a study of shared clonotypes between healthy human individuals. Method: immunoSEQ multiplex PCR; TCRdb's copy keeps in-frame clones and lacks some. The sample lists approximately 640,000 clones, about 90% occurring once. The sample taken for sequencing was memory CD8+ T cells from PBMCs. All receptors derive from a man younger than 30 in good health. Some clones in this sample may be carry-over from other donors' samples. CDR3s include the opening cysteine and the closing phenylalanine or tryptophan. D genes are given only for firm matches. The size field is filled for only some rows; it gives once, few, many or a size class.

j_gene | abundance | d_gene | v_gene | CDR3aa | CDR3nt
TRBJ1-1 | NA | NA | TRBV27 | CASSLSLNTEAFF | TGTGCCAGCAGTTTGAGTCTCAACACTGAAGCTTTCTTT
TRBJ2-7 | NA | TRBD1 | TRBV6-4 | CASSETGVGEQYF | TGTGCCAGCAGTGAGACAGGGGTCGGCGAGCAGTACTTC
TRBJ1-2 | NA | TRBD1 | TRBV28 | CASSFTGVSNYGYTF | TGTGCCAGCAGTTTCACAGGGGTTAGCAACTATGGCTACACCTTC
TRBJ2-3 | NA | NA | TRBV7-9 | CASSYIRGSSTDTQYF | TGTGCCAGCAGCTACATCCGAGGTTCTAGCACAGATACGCAGTATTTT
TRBJ2-6 | few | TRBD1 | TRBV9 | CASSPRGQPSPVSGANVLTF | TGTGCCAGCAGCCCAAGGGGACAGCCAAGTCCCGTCTCTGGGGCCAACGTCCTGACTTTC
TRBJ2-1 | NA | NA | TRBV29-1 | CSVAGGVSYNEQFF | TGCAGCGTTGCAGGGGGGGTGTCCTACAATGAGCAGTTCTTC
TRBJ1-1 | NA | TRBD1 | TRBV28 | CASSLYRGMNTEAFF | TGTGCCAGCAGTTTGTACAGGGGTATGAACACTGAAGCTTTCTTT
TRBJ2-7 | NA | TRBD2 | TRBV9 | CASSPSSGSYEQYF | TGTGCCAGCAGTCCTTCTAGCGGGAGTTACGAGCAGTACTTC
TRBJ2-7 | NA | NA | TRBV21-1 | CASSKRPSAGKLYEQYF | TGTGCCAGCAGCAAAAGGCCTTCGGCAGGCAAGCTCTACGAGCAGTACTTC
TRBJ2-5 | once | TRBD1 | TRBV11-2 | CASSHAFGTGETQYF | TGTGCCAGCAGCCATGCATTCGGGACAGGAGAGACCCAGTACTTC
TRBJ2-1 | NA | TRBD2 | TRBV6-6 | CASITPGGSSYNEQFF | TGTGCCAGCATCACCCCCGGCGGGAGCTCCTACAATGAGCAGTTCTTC
TRBJ2-1 | NA | NA | TRBV30 | CAWGVTYNEQFF | TGTGCCTGGGGGGTTACTTACAATGAGCAGTTCTTC
TRBJ1-1 | few | TRBD1 | TRBV25-1 | CASSPGQGMGTEAFF | TGTGCCAGCAGTCCAGGACAGGGCATGGGCACTGAAGCTTTCTTT
TRBJ1-5 | NA | NA | TRBV5-1 | CASSFPPIHQPQHF | TGCGCCAGCAGCTTTCCCCCCATTCATCAGCCCCAGCATTTT
TRBJ1-2 | NA | NA | TRBV9 | CASSVGADSTAYTF | TGTGCCAGCAGCGTAGGCGCGGATTCCACCGCCTACACCTTC
TRBJ2-1 | NA | TRBD2 | TRBV5-6 | CASSLGGRLDEQFF | TGTGCCAGCAGCTTGGGCGGGAGGTTAGATGAGCAGTTCTTC